The 28 T cell receptor beta chains below all came from one sample that was sequenced in a study of blood T cell repertoires in COVID-19. Data came from immunoSEQ multiplex PCR; TCRdb stores just in-frame clones and leaves some out. The sample shows more than 250,000 clones, approximately 85% of them seen only once. The sequencing input was peripheral blood. These receptor sequences come from a human donor in a cohort sampled during active COVID-19.

The chain combines TRBV3-1 (or the pseudogene TRBV3-2) with TRBJ2-6; D not certain. V lost 10 bases to trimming and J lost 3 bases, with 4 bases between them. In germline, CDR1 is LGHDT, CDR2 YNNKEL (reference sequence). The CDR3 length is 11 residues. CDR3 region: CATLGANVLTF. CDR3 DNA sequence: TGTGCCACCCTTGGGGCCAACGTCCTGACTTTC.

This clone was seen once. The genes are TRBV12-3 or TRBV12-4 and TRBJ2-3, with D possibly being TRBD2 (5 bases). V was shortened by 6 bases and J by 3 bases, with 10 bases between the two germline ends. This CDR3 has 13 amino acids. The CDR3 DNA is TGTGCCAGCAGGCAAAGCGGAACAGATACGCAGTATTTT. Translation: CASRQSGTDTQYF.

This chain joins TRBV2 and TRBJ2-5; 8 positions match TRBD1. Trimming cost V 8 bases and J 6 bases; bases outside gene matches: 14. The length of the CDR3 is 15 residues. Germline loops: CDR1 SNHLY, CDR2 FYNNEI. CDR3 DNA: TGTGCCAGCCAGCCCCAAACTAGCAGGGGGCAGACCCAGTACTTC. It codes for CASQPQTSRGQTQYF.

This sequence joins TRBV7-9 and TRBJ2-3; D perhaps matches TRBD2 (6 bases). V was cut by 5 bases and J by 0 bases, with 15 bases left in between. The CDR3 extends over 16 amino acids. Per the germline V gene, CDR1 is SEHNR and CDR2 is FQNEAQ (reference sequence). CDR3: CASSQRGTISTDTQYF. The CDR3 nucleotides are TGTGCCAGCAGCCAACGGGGGACCATTAGCACAGATACGCAGTATTTT.

The chain links TRBV18 to TRBJ1-5; 9 bases line up with TRBD1. CDR3 length: 16 residues. Looked up from germline, CDR1 is KGHSH and CDR2 is LQKENI. V dropped 4 bases and J dropped 7; count of bases not matched to a gene: 11. CDR3 residues: CASSRNRDRVLQPQHF. The CDR3 nucleotides read TGTGCCAGCTCACGTAACCGGGACAGGGTGTTGCAGCCCCAGCATTTT. The full variable domain, rest sourced from reference TRBV18 and TRBJ1-5, is NAGVMQNPRHLVRRRGQEARLRCSPMKGHSHVYWYRQLPEEGLKFMVYLQKENIIDESGMPKERFSAEFPKEGPSILRIQQVVRGDSAAYFCASSRNRDRVLQPQHFGDGTRLSIL.

The V and J genes are TRBV9 and TRBJ2-7; D remains ambiguous. CDR1 and CDR2 (germline): SGDLS, YYNGEE. V was clipped by 0 bases and J by 3 bases, with 10 bases between them. The CDR3 is 14 amino acids. The CDR3 DNA is TGTGCCAGCAGCGTAGGGCCATCCCACTACGAGCAGTACTTC. Translated, it gives CASSVGPSHYEQYF.

This clone appeared once. This chain uses TRBV11-2 with TRBJ2-7, with 9 nucleotides matching TRBD2. J gave up 2 bases and V 1 base, and 6 bases lay outside the gene matches. Germline values: CDR1 SGHAT, CDR2 FQNNGV. The CDR3 runs 16 residues. The chain's CDR3 is CASSLGWASGTYEQYF. CDR3 in DNA: TGTGCCAGCAGCTTAGGGTGGGCTAGCGGGACCTACGAGCAGTACTTC.

This clone was found a few times. V usage is TRBV19 and J usage is TRBJ1-1; D not resolved. CDR1 is LNHDA, CDR2 SQIVND, per germline (reference sequence). The length of the CDR3 is 13 residues. Trimming stripped 5 bases from V and 3 bases from J, with 10 bases between. Here the CDR3 DNA reads TGTGCCAGTAGTTCGCTAGAGGACACTGAAGCTTTCTTT. This gives the protein CASSSLEDTEAFF.

The chain carries TRBV9 and TRBJ2-5; 8 bases are a match to TRBD2. Germline V gene lookup returns CDR1 SGDLS and CDR2 YYNGEE. There are 16 residues in the CDR3. V shed 0 bases, J shed 5 bases, and the junction held 9 bases outside the gene matches. This CDR3 is CASSVEGSGEVETQYF. DNA of the CDR3: TGTGCCAGCAGCGTAGAGGGTAGCGGGGAAGTTGAGACCCAGTACTTC.

V and J are TRBV30 and TRBJ2-7; D may be TRBD1 (6 bases). The germline gives CDR1 GTSNPN, CDR2 SVGIG (reference sequence). CDR3 length: 13 residues. Between the trimmed V and J ends, which lost 8 bases and 3 bases, there was a span of 17 bases. DNA of the CDR3: TGTGCCCTGGAAGTTACAGGGCTCTACGAGCAGTACTTC. Translation: CALEVTGLYEQYF.

This clone was found once. The junction and the germline gene differ at one end; a read error may be behind it. The V and J genes are TRBV7-7 and TRBJ2-6, with no clear D. The CDR3 totals 13 residues. The germline V gene has CDR1 SSHAT and CDR2 FNYEAQ (reference sequence). The CDR3 loop reads CASSPAGANVLTF. CDR3 in DNA: TGTGCTAGCAGCCCCGCTGGGGCCAACGTCCTGACTTTC.

The rearrangement joins TRBV27 to TRBJ1-4, with TRBD1 matching over 9 bases. The V and J ends lost 2 bases and 1 base, in that order; junction bases with no gene match: 8. Looked up from germline, CDR1 is MNHEY and CDR2 is SMNVEV (reference sequence). The CDR3 consists of 18 residues. The CDR3 is CASSLGPDRGLTNEKLFF. Here the CDR3 DNA reads TGTGCCAGCAGTTTAGGCCCCGACAGGGGGTTAACTAATGAAAAACTGTTTTTT.

The V gene is TRBV19, the J gene TRBJ2-5; D not resolved. CDR1 and CDR2 (germline): LNHDA, SQIVND (reference sequence). Trimming cost V 1 base and J 5 bases, with 8 bases left between them. The CDR3 covers 13 residues. The CDR3 DNA is TGTGCCAGTAGTATAGCCCTCGCGGAGACCCAGTACTTC. Its protein is CASSIALAETQYF.

This clone was counted between two and nine times. This chain uses TRBV29-1 with TRBJ1-1; D uncertain. Germline assignment: CDR1 SQVTM and CDR2 ANQGSEA. The CDR3 extends over 12 amino acids. Trimming removed 7 bases at V and 1 base at J, with 10 bases between. The CDR3 sequence: CSAGDPNTEAFF. The CDR3 DNA reads TGCAGCGCCGGAGACCCGAACACTGAAGCTTTCTTT.

The chain carries TRBV12-3 or TRBV12-4 and TRBJ2-7, with 8 bases that match TRBD1. The V segment lost 5 bases and the J segment 5 bases; nucleotides outside the gene matches: 5. CDR3 size: 13 residues. CDR3 amino acids: CASSAGQGDEQYF. The CDR3 coding sequence is TGTGCCAGCAGTGCTGGACAGGGAGACGAGCAGTACTTC.

The chain links TRBV7-9 to TRBJ2-7, with D unresolved. The CDR3 contains 19 residues. V was shortened by 4 bases and J by 2 bases, with 27 bases between the two germline ends. Looked up from germline, CDR1 is SEHNR and CDR2 is FQNEAQ (reference sequence). For the CDR3, the DNA is TGTGCCAGCAGCTCATTAGCCCTTCTGACTGTAGTGGATCCCTACGAGCAGTACTTC. As protein: CASSSLALLTVVDPYEQYF.

V is TRBV7-9 and J is TRBJ2-7, with TRBD1 identical over 8 bases. CDR3 length: 13 residues. J gave up 6 bases and V 4 bases, and 5 bases lay outside the gene matches. Germline-derived CDR1 and CDR2 are SEHNR and FQNEAQ (reference sequence). CDR3 coding DNA: TGTGCCAGCAGCTGGGACAGGTACGGCGAGCAGTACTTC. Protein: CASSWDRYGEQYF.

This chain connects TRBV2 to TRBJ2-2, with TRBD1 matching over 9 bases. Per the germline V gene, CDR1 is SNHLY and CDR2 is FYNNEI. V gave up 11 bases and J gave up 7 bases; unmatched junction bases: 20. The CDR3 is 17 amino acids. The CDR3: CAGKWDRETRPGGELFF. CDR3 DNA: TGTGCCGGAAAGTGGGACAGGGAAACCCGGCCCGGCGGGGAGCTGTTTTTT.

This clone was counted a few times. V gene TRBV3-1 (or the pseudogene TRBV3-2) combines with J gene TRBJ1-2; D is unclear. The CDR3 consists of 14 residues. Trimming took off 3 bases at V and 0 bases at J, with 8 bases between the two ends. The germline gives CDR1 LGHDT, CDR2 YNNKEL (reference sequence). The CDR3 region has the DNA TGTGCCAGCAGCCAGGCGGCTTCTAACTATGGCTACACCTTC. This gives the protein CASSQAASNYGYTF.

The chain links TRBV19 to TRBJ1-3; D unresolved. Germline loops: CDR1 LNHDA, CDR2 SQIVND (reference sequence). This CDR3 is built from 15 residues. V lost 8 bases to trimming and J lost 0 bases, with 14 bases between them. CDR3 residues: CASVGFFLSGNTIYF. The CDR3 DNA follows: TGTGCCAGTGTGGGCTTTTTCCTCTCTGGAAACACCATATATTTT. Full variable domain (rest looked up from reference TRBV19 and TRBJ1-3): DGGITQSPKYLFRKEGQNVTLSCEQNLNHDAMYWYRQDPGQGLRLIYYSQIVNDFQKGDIAEGYSVSREKKESFPLTVTSAQKNPTAFYLCASVGFFLSGNTIYFGEGSWLTVV.

The chain joins TRBV5-1 to TRBJ2-7; 15 nucleotides align to TRBD2. The V gene's germline CDR1 is SGHRS and CDR2 YFSETQ. The CDR3 is made up of 17 amino acids. The ends lost 2 bases at V and 3 bases at J; junction bases unmatched: 6. The CDR3 spells CASSLGLAGGLNYEQYF. For the CDR3, the DNA is TGCGCCAGCAGCTTAGGACTAGCGGGAGGGCTAAACTACGAGCAGTACTTC.

The chain has TRBV21-1 and TRBJ1-6; TRBD1, the D gene given by the table, was not confirmed from the DNA. TRBV21-1 corresponds to a pseudogene. The CDR3 totals 18 residues. This chain's CDR3 is CASSTGPRPSSYNSPLHF. In DNA form, the CDR3 reads TGTGCCAGCAGTACAGGTCCACGTCCGAGCTCCTATAATTCACCCCTCCACTTT.

The J gene is TRBJ1-4, the V gene TRBV30; D unclear. The CDR3 runs 12 residues. Trimming cost V 0 bases and J 8 bases, with 7 bases left between them. Germline V gives CDR1 GTSNPN, CDR2 SVGIG (reference sequence). DNA of the CDR3: TGTGCCTGGAGTGTCTCGGGGGAAAAACTGTTTTTT. Its protein product is CAWSVSGEKLFF. The full variable domain, its missing parts supplied by reference TRBV30 and TRBJ1-4, is SQTIHQWPATLVQPVGSPLSLECTVEGTSNPNLYWYRQAAGRGLQLLFYSVGIGQISSEVPQNLSASRPQDRQFILSSKKLLLSDSGFYLCAWSVSGEKLFFGSGTQLSVL.

The V gene is TRBV30, the J gene TRBJ1-6; no clear D. The CDR3 has 15 amino acids. The germline V gene has CDR1 GTSNPN and CDR2 SVGIG (reference sequence). The V gene lost 2 bases and the J gene lost 6 bases, with 14 bases spanning the gap. CDR3 in amino acids: CAWSLGFTSNSPLHF. The CDR3 DNA reads TGTGCCTGGAGTTTGGGTTTCACTAGTAATTCACCCCTCCACTTT.

This clone was found a few times. J is TRBJ1-3 and V is TRBV3-1 (or the pseudogene TRBV3-2), with D possibly TRBD1 on 5 matching bases. The CDR3 consists of 17 residues. The V gene's germline CDR1 is LGHDT and CDR2 YNNKEL (reference sequence). Trimming removed 0 bases from V and 5 bases from J, with 17 bases in between. CDR3: CASSQDETVRSRNTIYF. In DNA, the CDR3 is TGTGCCAGCAGCCAAGATGAGACAGTGCGATCCCGAAACACCATATATTTT.

CDR3 DNA sequence: TGTGCCAGCAGCTTGTTTGCTCGAGGGAACACCGGGGAGCTGTTTTTT. Translated, it gives CASSLFARGNTGELFF. The rearrangement joins TRBV5-4 to TRBJ2-2, with D uncertain. The germline gives CDR1 SGHNT, CDR2 YYREEE (reference sequence). The CDR3 length is 16 residues. V lost 1 base to trimming and J lost 1 base, with 11 bases between them.

The chain recombines TRBV6-6 with TRBJ1-2, with TRBD1 matching 9 bases. Looked up from germline, CDR1 is MNHNY and CDR2 is SVGAGI (reference sequence). CDR3 size: 16 residues. V dropped 6 bases and J dropped 1; count of bases not matched to a gene: 9. The CDR3 bases are TGTGCCAGCAGCGACGTCGGACAGGGGATTAACTATGGCTACACCTTC. It codes for CASSDVGQGINYGYTF.

In its sample, this clone was seen once. The chain is built from TRBV19 and TRBJ2-3; D not certain. Germline CDR1 and CDR2: LNHDA and SQIVND (reference sequence). The CDR3 totals 17 residues. V was cut by 5 bases and J by 2 bases, with 20 bases left in between. CDR3 nucleotides: TGTGCCAGTAGTCCCCTCGGCAGAAGCGACGTCACAGATACGCAGTATTTT. Translated: CASSPLGRSDVTDTQYF.